This T cell receptor (beta chain) emerged from a study of T cells in Graves' hyperthyroidism and ophthalmopathy. About the study: Peripheral blood specimens were obtained at initial diagnosis, prior to any treatment. Overall study findings and caveats: Stable hyperthyroidism was told apart from ophthalmopathy by a model built on 13 V-J features. Progression to ophthalmopathy was predicted a median of roughly seven months early.

Worth noting for this clonotype: Its antigen is not known. One junction end does not reproduce the germline sequence, and a read error may be involved.

The CDR3 extends over 18 amino acids. Germline V gene lookup returns CDR1 LNHDA and CDR2 SQIVND (reference sequence). The source of the PBMCs was 10 ml of fresh peripheral blood. The investigators amplified TCR beta CDR3 regions from RNA transcripts. The HTBI set primed first-round TCR CDR3 RT-PCR. MiXCR, run by TCRdb on the multiplex PCR reads, gives a single entry per CDR3 protein. The sample lists 350,000 to 450,000 distinct CDR3 sequences, 11% to 15% seen once, with under 30% in the top ten. The sample consisted of blood. V usage is TRBV19 and J usage is TRBJ1-1; 8 bases fit TRBD1. The clonotype comes from a middle-aged man with Graves' ophthalmopathy. CDR3 DNA sequence: TGTGCCAGTAGTTCGAAACTCGCAGGGGGCCGAGGGTCCACTGAAGCTCTCTTT. Translated, it gives CASSSKLAGGRGSTEALF.